This T cell receptor (beta chain) was documented in a study of blood T cell repertoires in COVID-19. About the study: Sites in the United States, Italy and Spain provided acute and convalescent COVID-19 samples. T cells, B-cell-depleted T cells, or PBMCs supplied cDNA or gDNA.

Trimming removed 1 base from V and 8 bases from J; junction bases left unmatched: 14. The V gene's germline CDR1 is SGHTA and CDR2 FQGNSA. CDR3 length: 19 amino acids. Clones were sequenced by immunoSEQ multiplex PCR, and TCRdb holds only the in-frame ones, with some missing. The sample holds around 310,000 clones, 89% seen once. The receptor's source is a woman aged 55 to 70 with acute or convalescent COVID-19. The chain links TRBV7-2 to TRBJ2-1; 13 bases line up with TRBD2. The sequenced sample consisted of peripheral blood. The CDR3 DNA is TGTGCCAGCAGCTTAGATACGGGTGCTACTAGCGGGAGGGCCTATGAGCAGTTCTTC. Protein: CASSLDTGATSGRAYEQFF. Filled out from reference TRBV7-2 and TRBJ2-1, the complete variable domain reads GAGVSQSPSNKVTEKGKDVELRCDPISGHTALYWYRQSLGQGLEFLIYFQGNSAPDKSGLPSDRFSAERTGGSVSTLTIQRTQQEDSAVYLCASSLDTGATSGRAYEQFFGPGTRLTVL.